This passage covers 32 T cell receptor beta chains from one sample sequenced in a study of identical twins (dated by TCRdb to about 2016). The library was generated by 5' RACE. Sequenced on an Illumina HiSeq 2000. TCRdb handled the public reads itself, with Q25 trimming in fastp and clone calling in MiXCR, and kept productive beta chains. Rows are unified per CDR3 protein, each entry keeping the most common DNA and genes. The sample has about 810,000 distinct CDR3 sequences on record, more than 9% of them singletons. The leading ten clones occupy about 1.6% of the sample. The data were also submitted as part of a second study, on yellow fever vaccine responses in identical twins.

Sample: PBMCs. The receptor set was obtained from a woman aged 18-30 years in good health.

There are a few counts of this clonotype. The chain couples TRBV27 to TRBJ2-3; the match to TRBD1 covers 7 bases. This CDR3 has 13 amino acids. J was trimmed by 3 bases and V by 7 bases; bases with no gene match: 4. From germline, CDR1 is MNHEY and CDR2 SMNVEV (reference sequence). Written as DNA, the CDR3 is TGTGCCAGCAAGGGGACAGCGACAGATACGCAGTATTTT. Translation: CASKGTATDTQYF.

This rearrangement joins TRBV5-1 to TRBJ2-4, with D unclear. CDR3 length: 17 residues. Germline CDR1 SGHRS, CDR2 YFSETQ. Between the trimmed V and J ends, which lost 0 bases and 0 bases, there was a span of 13 bases. The CDR3 is CASSLAYGFIAKNIQYF. The CDR3 DNA is TGCGCCAGCAGCTTGGCCTACGGATTCATAGCCAAAAACATTCAGTACTTC.

The rearrangement links TRBV6-5 to TRBJ2-1, with D uncertain. The germline gives CDR1 MNHEY, CDR2 SVGAGI. This CDR3 has 14 amino acids. V was cut by 2 bases and J by 5 bases, with 10 bases left in between. CDR3 DNA: TGTGCCAGCAGTTACGGTATCGCAAACAATGAGCAGTTCTTC. This codes for CASSYGIANNEQFF.

This clonotype was seen ten or more times. The gene calls are TRBV28 and TRBJ2-1; 11 bases agree with TRBD1. This CDR3 comprises 16 residues. With V trimmed by 4 bases and J by 0 bases, 2 bases remained unmatched. The germline CDR1 and CDR2 sequences are MDHEN and SYDVKM. The CDR3 loop is CASSSGQGASYNEQFF. CDR3 in DNA: TGTGCCAGCAGTTCAGGACAGGGGGCCTCCTACAATGAGCAGTTCTTC.

Written as DNA, the CDR3 is TGTGCCACCAGCAGAGCAGACTTCGGGACTCTTGGGGAGACCCAGTACTTC. It is translated as CATSRADFGTLGETQYF. This rearrangement joins TRBV15 to TRBJ2-5, with a possible D match to TRBD2 (6 bases). V was cut by 1 base and J by 5 bases, with 20 bases left in between. Per the germline V gene, CDR1 is LNHNV and CDR2 is YYDKDF (reference sequence). The CDR3 contains 17 residues.

This clonotype was detected only a few times. The V gene is TRBV18, the J gene TRBJ2-1; D is uncertain. Looked up from germline, CDR1 is KGHSH and CDR2 is LQKENI. V lost 0 bases and J 0 bases, leaving 15 bases between the germline ends. This CDR3 is built from 18 residues. The CDR3 spells CASSPPQRVSYSYNEQFF. The CDR3 bases are TGTGCCAGCTCACCACCGCAGCGCGTCTCCTACTCCTACAATGAGCAGTTCTTC.

This clonotype has just a few counts. This sequence joins TRBV7-3 and TRBJ2-1; a weak D match, TRBD2 (6 bases). The CDR3 sequence is 15 residues long. In germline, CDR1 is SGHTA, CDR2 FQGTGA. The ends were cut back, 3 bases at V and 4 bases at J, with 13 bases in the middle. The CDR3 loop is CASSFGGAAYNEQFF. CDR3 nucleotides: TGTGCCAGCAGCTTCGGGGGTGCCGCATACAATGAGCAGTTCTTC.

This clonotype was seen many times. The gene calls are TRBV4-1 and TRBJ2-5; no definite D call. Germline CDR1 and CDR2: MGHRA and YSYEKL. Trimming pared 8 bases from V and 2 bases from J, leaving 12 bases between. The CDR3 spans 13 residues. The CDR3 sequence is CASGRASQETQYF. DNA of the CDR3: TGCGCCAGCGGACGGGCCAGTCAAGAGACCCAGTACTTC.

This clonotype was counted many times. The junction differs from germline at one of its ends, possibly a read error. The chain has TRBV5-1 and TRBJ2-5, with D possibly matching TRBD1 (5 bases). The germline V gene encodes CDR1 SGHRS and CDR2 YFSETQ. This CDR3 is 13 amino acids long. The CDR3, as DNA: TGTGCCAGCAGCTTGGACACCCAAGAGACCCAGTACTTC. This translates into CASSLDTQETQYF.

The CDR3 region has the DNA TGCGCCAGCAGCTTGGGGGGACTAGCGGGAGCAGATGAGCAGTTCTTC. This encodes CASSLGGLAGADEQFF. The gene calls are TRBV5-1 and TRBJ2-1; TRBD2 matches 14 bases. Trimming at V came to 0 bases and at J to 8 bases, leaving 4 bases not matched to a gene. Germline values: CDR1 SGHRS, CDR2 YFSETQ. CDR3 length: 16 amino acids.

This clonotype has a handful of counts. The chain is built from TRBV12-3 or TRBV12-4 and TRBJ1-2; D might be TRBD1 (5 bases). The CDR3 is 16 residues long. Trimming removed 1 base at V and 4 bases at J, with 16 bases between. This CDR3 reads CASSLGGVDSIYGYTF. The CDR3 region has the DNA TGTGCCAGCAGTTTAGGAGGGGTTGATTCTATCTATGGCTACACCTTC.

This clonotype was seen a handful of times. This chain connects TRBV14 to TRBJ2-2; D remains ambiguous. This CDR3 has 14 amino acids. CDR1 and CDR2 (germline): SGHDN, FVKESK. V gave up 6 bases and J gave up 0 bases, with 8 bases separating them. The CDR3 DNA is TGTGCCAGCAGGCAGGCCGCGAACACCGGGGAGCTGTTTTTT. It codes for CASRQAANTGELFF.

This clonotype has a single count. The chain combines TRBV19 with TRBJ2-1, with TRBD2 matching over 14 bases. The V gene's germline CDR1 is LNHDA and CDR2 SQIVND (reference sequence). J lost 0 bases, V lost 6 bases, and 13 bases had no gene match. The CDR3 is 20 residues long. CDR3 DNA sequence: TGTGCCAGTAGCAGCCGGCCCGGGACTAGCGGGAGTCGCTCCTACAATGAGCAGTTCTTC. It translates to CASSSRPGTSGSRSYNEQFF.

This rearrangement joins TRBV7-9 to TRBJ1-3, with a tentative D call TRBD1 (5 bases). The CDR3 is made up of 14 amino acids. V was shortened by 8 bases and J by 0 bases, with 11 bases between the two germline ends. Germline V gives CDR1 SEHNR, CDR2 FQNEAQ (reference sequence). CDR3 residues: CASPTDTSGNTIYF. The CDR3, as DNA: TGTGCCAGCCCGACGGACACCTCTGGAAACACCATATATTTT.

There are a few counts of this clonotype. This chain joins TRBV10-1 and TRBJ1-1; 10 bases match TRBD1. Germline lookup yields CDR1 WNHNN and CDR2 SYGVQD (reference sequence). The CDR3 spans 16 residues. V shed 5 bases, J shed 5 bases, and the junction held 11 bases outside the gene matches. The DNA of the CDR3 is TGCGCCAGCAGTATCAATCCGGGACAGGGGAGGACTGAAGCTTTCTTT. Translated, it gives CASSINPGQGRTEAFF.

This clonotype was detected a few times. The chain has TRBV28 and TRBJ2-7, with 10 bases aligning to TRBD2. The CDR3 runs to 14 residues. V dropped 8 bases and J dropped 0; count of bases not matched to a gene: 4. The germline CDR1 and CDR2 sequences are MDHEN and SYDVKM. DNA of the CDR3: TGTGCCAGCCAGGGACTAGCGAGCTCCTACGAGCAGTACTTC. The encoded protein is CASQGLASSYEQYF.

The chain has TRBV7-9 and TRBJ1-2; perhaps TRBD1 as D (6 bases). V was clipped by 8 bases and J by 4 bases, with 14 bases between them. The CDR3 length is 13 residues. Germline CDR1 SEHNR, CDR2 FQNEAQ (reference sequence). The CDR3 bases are TGTGCCAGCGTCGAGACAGGTTCCTATGGCTACACCTTC. Encoded protein: CASVETGSYGYTF.

This clonotype came up many times. The V and J genes are TRBV20-1 and TRBJ2-1, with D unclear. Trimming took off 1 base at V and 7 bases at J, with 14 bases between the two ends. Per germline, CDR1 DFQATT and CDR2 SNEGSKA (reference sequence). The CDR3 has 14 amino acids. The CDR3 here is CSARGLKNKNEQFF. The CDR3 DNA is TGCAGTGCTAGAGGTCTAAAAAATAAAAATGAGCAGTTCTTC.

This clonotype was counted ten times or more. The rearrangement links TRBV12-3 or TRBV12-4 to TRBJ2-7; 9 positions agree with TRBD1. The CDR3 is 14 amino acids. With V trimmed by 5 bases and J by 4 bases, 6 bases remained unmatched. As DNA, the CDR3 is TGTGCCAGCAGTCCACAGGGGGCGGGGTACGAGCAGTACTTC. This encodes CASSPQGAGYEQYF.

The table lists this clonotype with a few counts. The CDR3 is CASSPDGGYLYEQFF. CDR3 nucleotides: TGTGCCAGCAGTCCCGACGGAGGATACCTCTATGAGCAGTTCTTC. The rearrangement links TRBV12-3 or TRBV12-4 to TRBJ2-1; the D gene is possibly TRBD2 (5 bases). This CDR3 spans 15 amino acids. Trimming took off 5 bases at V and 8 bases at J, with 19 bases between the two ends.

This clonotype was found many times. This rearrangement joins TRBV14 to TRBJ2-5; D possibly corresponds to TRBD2 (5 bases). Trimming left V 1 base short and J 4 bases short, with 13 bases between. From germline, CDR1 is SGHDN and CDR2 FVKESK. CDR3 length equals 15 residues. The CDR3 region is CASSQGLGGGETQYF. The DNA of the CDR3 is TGTGCCAGCAGCCAAGGTCTTGGAGGCGGAGAGACCCAGTACTTC.

The sample holds a few counts of this clonotype. V gene TRBV6-2 or TRBV6-3 combines with J gene TRBJ1-1, with 9 bases identical to TRBD1. After removal of 2 bases from V and 0 bases from J, the junction contained 7 bases not matched to a gene. CDR3 size: 17 residues. The germline gives CDR1 MNHEY, CDR2 SVGEGT. DNA for the CDR3: TGTGCCAGCAGTTACCTTGGGACAGGGCAGGTGAACACTGAAGCTTTCTTT. The encoded protein is CASSYLGTGQVNTEAFF.

The sample holds a few counts of this clonotype. V and J are TRBV12-3 or TRBV12-4 and TRBJ1-1; possibly TRBD1 for D (6 bases). The V end was cut by 4 bases, the J end by 1 base, with 13 bases between. The CDR3 contains 15 residues. The CDR3 here is CASSSSRDKNTEAFF. CDR3 in DNA: TGTGCCAGCAGTTCTTCCCGGGACAAGAACACTGAAGCTTTCTTT.

V gene TRBV12-3 or TRBV12-4 combines with J gene TRBJ2-7; maybe TRBD1 (5 bases). Trimming shortened V by 5 bases and J by 6 bases, and 20 bases separated the two germline ends. The CDR3 is 15 residues long. This CDR3 is CASSKNLGQGGEQYF. The DNA of the CDR3 is TGTGCCAGCAGTAAAAACCTCGGCCAGGGTGGCGAGCAGTACTTC.

The CDR3 is CAISATSGIVYEQYF. CDR3 DNA: TGTGCCATCAGTGCCACTAGCGGGATCGTCTACGAGCAGTACTTC. The gene calls are TRBV10-3 and TRBJ2-7, with 10 bases aligning to TRBD2. The CDR3 is 15 amino acids. The V segment lost 4 bases and the J segment 3 bases; nucleotides outside the gene matches: 6. The germline V gene encodes CDR1 ENHRY and CDR2 SYGVKD.

This clonotype was seen a few times. The chain combines TRBV20-1 with TRBJ2-7; TRBD2 agrees at 9 bases. This CDR3 spans 13 amino acids. Trimming at V came to 3 bases and at J to 4 bases, leaving 4 bases not matched to a gene. Germline CDR1 reads DFQATT; CDR2 reads SNEGSKA (reference sequence). The CDR3 here is CSARSGGKYEQYV. In DNA, the CDR3 is TGCAGTGCTAGGAGCGGGGGGAAGTACGAGCAGTACGTC.

V gene TRBV9 combines with J gene TRBJ2-7; 9 nucleotides match TRBD1. The CDR3 is made up of 15 amino acids. V lost 3 bases, J lost 2 bases, and 6 bases stayed unmatched. Germline CDR1 SGDLS, CDR2 YYNGEE. The CDR3 reads CASSDQGQGPYEQYV. In DNA, the CDR3 is TGTGCCAGCAGCGACCAAGGACAGGGGCCCTACGAGCAGTACGTC.

This clonotype has ten or more counts. The rearrangement uses TRBV12-3 or TRBV12-4 and TRBJ2-1, with D perhaps being TRBD1 or TRBD2 (5 bases each). The V and J ends lost 10 bases and 7 bases respectively, with 17 bases between them. The CDR3 length is 13 residues. The CDR3 DNA sequence: TGTGCCACCCAATTGTGGGGCGGGAATGAGCAGTTCTTC. Its protein is CATQLWGGNEQFF.

The sample holds a few counts of this clonotype. The chain recombines TRBV11-2 with TRBJ2-1; a weak D match, TRBD1 (6 bases). The germline V gene encodes CDR1 SGHAT and CDR2 FQNNGV. The CDR3 extends over 14 amino acids. V lost 7 bases and J 4 bases, leaving 14 bases between the germline ends. The CDR3 sequence: CASTGQTLYNEQFF. CDR3 nucleotide sequence: TGTGCCAGCACGGGACAAACGTTATACAATGAGCAGTTCTTC. Full variable domain (rest looked up from reference TRBV11-2 and TRBJ2-1): EAGVAQSPRYKIIEKRQSVAFWCNPISGHATLYWYQQILGQGPKLLIQFQNNGVVDDSQLPKDRFSAERLKGVDSTLKIQPAKLEDSAVYLCASTGQTLYNEQFFGPGTRLTVL.

This clonotype was seen more than once but under ten times. The CDR3 coding sequence is TGTGCCAGCAGTTTGACGTATCGGGGGTTGGCCGAAAGAACCACAGATACGCAGTATTTT. It translates to CASSLTYRGLAERTTDTQYF. The chain joins TRBV12-3 or TRBV12-4 to TRBJ2-3; maybe TRBD2 (6 bases). The CDR3 is made up of 20 amino acids. V was cut by 3 bases and J by 2 bases, with 27 bases left in between.

J is TRBJ2-4 and V is TRBV12-3 or TRBV12-4; TRBD2 matches 13 bases. The CDR3 is 15 amino acids. V gave up 6 bases and J gave up 2 bases; unmatched junction bases: 1. The CDR3 bases are TGTGCCAGCAGGACTAGCGGGGGGTCCAAAAACATTCAGTACTTC. This translates into CASRTSGGSKNIQYF.

In its sample, this clonotype was seen many times. This rearrangement joins TRBV29-1 to TRBJ2-1, with 8 bases aligning to TRBD1. Per the germline V gene, CDR1 is SQVTM and CDR2 is ANQGSEA. The CDR3 consists of 13 residues. V dropped 8 bases and J dropped 6; count of bases not matched to a gene: 9. DNA for the CDR3: TGCAGCATAAACCGGGACAGGAGCAATGAGCAGTTCTTC. Translated, it gives CSINRDRSNEQFF.